This TCR beta chain was found in a study of T cells in localized non-small cell lung cancer. This clone was counted a single time. The protocol was immunoSEQ multiplex PCR, while the TCRdb copy is restricted to in-frame clones and leaves out a portion. The table lists approximately 150,000 clones, about 89% of them singletons. The V gene's germline CDR1 is SGHTA and CDR2 FQGNSA. With V trimmed by 8 bases and J by 5 bases, 10 bases remained unmatched. The CDR3 covers 14 residues. The rearrangement uses TRBV7-2 and TRBJ1-1; 8 bases map to TRBD1. The receptor was isolated from a female donor older than 55 with stage I lung adenocarcinoma. Material: peripheral blood, obtained before any cancer treatment. The CDR3 here is CASRQGSVGTEAFF. CDR3 nucleotides: TGTGCCAGCCGACAGGGGTCAGTTGGGACTGAAGCTTTCTTT.